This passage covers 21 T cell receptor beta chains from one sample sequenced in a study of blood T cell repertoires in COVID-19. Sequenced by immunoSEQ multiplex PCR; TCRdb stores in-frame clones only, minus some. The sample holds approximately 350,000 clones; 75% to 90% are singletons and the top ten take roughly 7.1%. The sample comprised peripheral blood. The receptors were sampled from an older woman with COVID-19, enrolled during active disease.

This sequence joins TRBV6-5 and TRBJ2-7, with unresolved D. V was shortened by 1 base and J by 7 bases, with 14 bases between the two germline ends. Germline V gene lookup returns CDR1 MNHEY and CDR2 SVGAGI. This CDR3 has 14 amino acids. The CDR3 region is CASSYYLQAREQYF. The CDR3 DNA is TGTGCCAGCAGTTACTACCTACAAGCGAGGGAGCAGTACTTC.

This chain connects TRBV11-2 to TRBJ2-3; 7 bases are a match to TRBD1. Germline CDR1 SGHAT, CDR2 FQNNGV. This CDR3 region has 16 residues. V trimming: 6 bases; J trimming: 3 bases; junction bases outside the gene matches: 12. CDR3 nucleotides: TGTGCCAGCAGTTTTCGACGTGGACAGGCGACAGATACGCAGTATTTT. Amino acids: CASSFRRGQATDTQYF.

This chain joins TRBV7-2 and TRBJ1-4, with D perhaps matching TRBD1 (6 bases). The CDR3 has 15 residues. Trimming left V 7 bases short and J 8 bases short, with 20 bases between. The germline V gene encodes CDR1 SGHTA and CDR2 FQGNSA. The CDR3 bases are TGTGCCAGCACCCCGGGGGGCCCCCGGGGGGAAAAACTGTTTTTT. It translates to CASTPGGPRGEKLFF.

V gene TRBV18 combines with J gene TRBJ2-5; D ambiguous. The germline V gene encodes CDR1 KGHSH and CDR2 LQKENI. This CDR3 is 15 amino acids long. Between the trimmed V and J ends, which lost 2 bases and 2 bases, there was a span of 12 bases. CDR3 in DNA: TGTGCCAGCTCACCAGCGGCGCAGATTCAAGAGACCCAGTACTTC. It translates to CASSPAAQIQETQYF.

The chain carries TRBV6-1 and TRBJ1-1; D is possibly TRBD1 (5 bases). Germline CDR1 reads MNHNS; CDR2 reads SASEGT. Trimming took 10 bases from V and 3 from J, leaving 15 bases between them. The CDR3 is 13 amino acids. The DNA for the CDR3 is TGTGCCACCGCAGGCGGGGGGTACACTGAAGCTTTCTTT. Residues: CATAGGGYTEAFF.

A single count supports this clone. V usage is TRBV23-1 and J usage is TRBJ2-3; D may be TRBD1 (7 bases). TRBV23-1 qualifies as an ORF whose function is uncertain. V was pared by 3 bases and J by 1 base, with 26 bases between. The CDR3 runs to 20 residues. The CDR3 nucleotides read TGCGCCAGCAGTCACCTTACTGGGACAGAGGGGGGATCTCGCACAGATACGCAGTATTTT. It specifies CASSHLTGTEGGSRTDTQYF.

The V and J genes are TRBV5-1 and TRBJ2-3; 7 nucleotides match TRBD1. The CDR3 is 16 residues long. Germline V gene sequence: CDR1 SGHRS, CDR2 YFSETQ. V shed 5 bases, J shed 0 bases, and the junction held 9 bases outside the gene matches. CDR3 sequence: CASRTGLGTSTDTQYF. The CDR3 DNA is TGCGCCAGCAGGACAGGGTTGGGTACTAGCACAGATACGCAGTATTTT.

This CDR3 is CASSQRGGGALETQYF. CDR3 DNA sequence: TGTGCCAGCAGCCAAAGGGGCGGGGGGGCGCTAGAGACCCAGTACTTC. The rearrangement joins TRBV3-1 (or the pseudogene TRBV3-2) to TRBJ2-5; 9 bases map to TRBD2. The CDR3 length is 16 residues. CDR1 is LGHDT, CDR2 YNNKEL, per germline (reference sequence). V gave up 2 bases and J gave up 4 bases; unmatched junction bases: 8.

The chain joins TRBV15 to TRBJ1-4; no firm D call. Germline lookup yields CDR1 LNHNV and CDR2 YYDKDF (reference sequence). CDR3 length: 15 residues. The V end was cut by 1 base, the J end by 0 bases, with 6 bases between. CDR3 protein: CATSRAGTTNEKLFF. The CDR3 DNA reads TGTGCCACCAGCAGAGCGGGTACAACTAATGAAAAACTGTTTTTT.

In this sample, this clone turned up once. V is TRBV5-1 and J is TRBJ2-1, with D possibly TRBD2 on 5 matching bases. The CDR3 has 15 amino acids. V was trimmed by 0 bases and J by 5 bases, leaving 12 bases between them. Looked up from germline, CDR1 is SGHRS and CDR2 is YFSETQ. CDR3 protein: CASSLGLARDNEQFF. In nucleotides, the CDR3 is TGCGCCAGCAGCTTGGGATTAGCGAGGGACAATGAGCAGTTCTTC.

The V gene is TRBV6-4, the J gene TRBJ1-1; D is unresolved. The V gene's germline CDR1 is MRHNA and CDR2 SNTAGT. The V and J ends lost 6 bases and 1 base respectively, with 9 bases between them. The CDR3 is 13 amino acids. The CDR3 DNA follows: TGTGCCAGCAGCGCAACAGCGAACACTGAAGCTTTCTTT. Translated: CASSATANTEAFF.

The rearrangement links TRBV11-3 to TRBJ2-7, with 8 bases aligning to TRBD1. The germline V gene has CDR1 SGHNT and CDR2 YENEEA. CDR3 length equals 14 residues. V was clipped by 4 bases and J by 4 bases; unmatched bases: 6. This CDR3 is CASSYDRGVYEQYF. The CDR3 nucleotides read TGTGCCAGCAGCTACGACAGGGGCGTATACGAGCAGTACTTC.

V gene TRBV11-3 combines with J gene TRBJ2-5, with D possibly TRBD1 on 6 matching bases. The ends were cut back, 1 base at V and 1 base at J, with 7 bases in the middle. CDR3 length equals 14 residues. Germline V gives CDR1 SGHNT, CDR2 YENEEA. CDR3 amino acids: CASSLATGQETQYF. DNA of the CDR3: TGTGCCAGCAGCTTAGCGACAGGCCAAGAGACCCAGTACTTC. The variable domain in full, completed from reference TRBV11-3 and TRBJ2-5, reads EAGVVQSPRYKIIEKKQPVAFWCNPISGHNTLYWYLQNLGQGPELLIRYENEEAVDDSQLPKDRFSAERLKGVDSTLKIQPAELGDSAVYLCASSLATGQETQYFGPGTRLLVL.

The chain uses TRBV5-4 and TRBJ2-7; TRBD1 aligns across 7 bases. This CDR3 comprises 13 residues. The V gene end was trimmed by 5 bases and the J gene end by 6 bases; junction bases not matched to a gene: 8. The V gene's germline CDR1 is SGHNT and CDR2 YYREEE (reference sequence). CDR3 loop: CASRQMTGSEQYF. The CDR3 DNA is TGTGCCAGCAGGCAGATGACAGGGAGCGAGCAGTACTTC.

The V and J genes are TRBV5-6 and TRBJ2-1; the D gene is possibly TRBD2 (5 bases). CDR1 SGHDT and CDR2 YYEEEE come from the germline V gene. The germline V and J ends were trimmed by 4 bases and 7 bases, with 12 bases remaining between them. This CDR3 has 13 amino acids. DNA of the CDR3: TGTGCCAGCAGCCTAACTAGGCTAAATGAGCAGTTCTTC. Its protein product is CASSLTRLNEQFF.

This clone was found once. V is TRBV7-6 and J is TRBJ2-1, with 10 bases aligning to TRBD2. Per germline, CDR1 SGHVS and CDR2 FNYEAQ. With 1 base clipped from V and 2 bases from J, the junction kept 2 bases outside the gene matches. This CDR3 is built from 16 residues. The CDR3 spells CASSLVAGGPYNEQFF. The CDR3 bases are TGTGCCAGCAGCTTAGTAGCGGGGGGACCCTACAATGAGCAGTTCTTC.

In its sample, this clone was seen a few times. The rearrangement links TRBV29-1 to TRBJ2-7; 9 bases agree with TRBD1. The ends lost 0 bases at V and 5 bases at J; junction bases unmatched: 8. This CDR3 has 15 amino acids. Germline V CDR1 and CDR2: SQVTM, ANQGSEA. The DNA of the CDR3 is TGCAGCGTTGAAGACAGAAAGGGACAGGGCCACGAGCAGTACTTC. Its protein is CSVEDRKGQGHEQYF.

Here the CDR3 reads CASSVGQGYEQYF. The CDR3 region has the DNA TGTGCCAGCAGCGTTGGACAGGGGTACGAGCAGTACTTC. The chain joins TRBV11-3 to TRBJ2-7; 9 bases map to TRBD1. This CDR3 is 13 amino acids long. CDR1 and CDR2 (germline): SGHNT, YENEEA. V lost 5 bases to trimming and J lost 4 bases; unmatched junction nucleotides: 3.

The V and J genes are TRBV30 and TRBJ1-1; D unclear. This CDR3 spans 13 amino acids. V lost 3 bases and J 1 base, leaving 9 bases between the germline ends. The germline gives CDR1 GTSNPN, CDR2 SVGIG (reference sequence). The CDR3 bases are TGTGCCTGGAGGACCTCAGGGAACACTGAAGCTTTCTTT. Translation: CAWRTSGNTEAFF.

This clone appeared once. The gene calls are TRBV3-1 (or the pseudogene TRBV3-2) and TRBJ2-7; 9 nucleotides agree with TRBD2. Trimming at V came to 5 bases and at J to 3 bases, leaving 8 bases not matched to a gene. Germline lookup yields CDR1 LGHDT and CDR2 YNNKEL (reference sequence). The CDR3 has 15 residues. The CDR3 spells CASSYSGGLLYEQYF. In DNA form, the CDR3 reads TGTGCCAGCAGCTATAGCGGGGGCCTTCTCTACGAGCAGTACTTC.

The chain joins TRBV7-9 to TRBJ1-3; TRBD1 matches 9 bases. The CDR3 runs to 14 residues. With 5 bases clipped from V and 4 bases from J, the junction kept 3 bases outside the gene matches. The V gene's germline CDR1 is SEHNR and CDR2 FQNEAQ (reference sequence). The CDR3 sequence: CASSRGTGGNTIYF. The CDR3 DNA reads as TGTGCCAGCAGCCGCGGGACAGGGGGAAACACCATATATTTT.